This T cell receptor (beta chain) was obtained from a study of blood T cell repertoires in COVID-19. Study overall: The analysed material was cDNA or gDNA that came from T cells, B-cell-depleted T cells, or PBMCs.

Seattle participants joined during active infection and were tracked over time. The V gene end was trimmed by 4 bases and the J gene end by 2 bases; junction bases not matched to a gene: 6. Germline V gene lookup returns CDR1 SGDLS and CDR2 YYNGEE. This CDR3 has 16 amino acids. Repertoires were generated with immunoSEQ multiplex PCR, while TCRdb's copy carries only in-frame clones and drops some. This table holds about 360,000 clones, about 88% found once. This TCR was sampled from a woman aged 60-75 years with COVID-19, enrolled during active disease. Input material: peripheral blood. This sequence joins TRBV9 and TRBJ1-3; TRBD1 matches at 10 bases. The CDR3 here is CASSKPGQGPGNTIYF. The CDR3 DNA is TGTGCCAGCAGCAAACCGGGACAGGGGCCTGGAAACACCATATATTTT.